Only a few counts were recorded for the clone carrying this T cell receptor beta chain. Its antigen is currently unknown. The CDR3 is 13 amino acids. The V and J ends lost 7 bases and 7 bases, in that order; junction bases with no gene match: 4. Per germline, CDR1 LNHDA and CDR2 SQIVND (reference sequence). This sample stems from a study of T cells in Graves' hyperthyroidism and ophthalmopathy. Study results and limitations: Stable hyperthyroidism was told apart from ophthalmopathy by a model built on 13 V-J features. Model-based prediction identified ophthalmopathy a median about 7 months prior to its onset.

Diagnosis rested on symptoms, serum thyroxine and TRAb, thyroid ultrasound, and orbital computed tomography. The source material, RNA transcripts, was used to amplify TCR beta CDR3 regions. The HTBI primer set served for first-round RT-PCR of the TCR CDR3. TCRdb redid the calling of the multiplex PCR reads with MiXCR, one entry per CDR3 protein. The repertoire holds hundreds of thousands of distinct CDR3 sequences, with 30% to 40% as singletons. J is TRBJ1-4 and V is TRBV19, with 9 bases that match TRBD1. Sequenced: blood. This receptor was identified in a woman in her thirties or forties with Graves' hyperthyroidism. The DNA for the CDR3 is TGTGCCAGTACGTCGACAGGGGGTGAAAAACTGTTTTTT. Translating it yields CASTSTGGEKLFF.